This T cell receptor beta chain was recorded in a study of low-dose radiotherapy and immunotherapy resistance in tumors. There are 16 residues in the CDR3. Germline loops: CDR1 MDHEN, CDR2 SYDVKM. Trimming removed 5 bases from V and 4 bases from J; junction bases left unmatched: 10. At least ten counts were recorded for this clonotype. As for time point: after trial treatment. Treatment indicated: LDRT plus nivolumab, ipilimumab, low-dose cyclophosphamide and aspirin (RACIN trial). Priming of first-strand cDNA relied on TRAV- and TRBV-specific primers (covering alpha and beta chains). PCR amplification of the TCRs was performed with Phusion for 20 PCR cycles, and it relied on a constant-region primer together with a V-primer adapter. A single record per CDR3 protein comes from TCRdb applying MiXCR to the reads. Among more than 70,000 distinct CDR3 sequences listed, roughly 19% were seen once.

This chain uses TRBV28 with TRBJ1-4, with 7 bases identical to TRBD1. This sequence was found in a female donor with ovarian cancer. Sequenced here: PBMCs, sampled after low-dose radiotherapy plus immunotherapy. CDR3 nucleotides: TGTGCCAGCAGTACACCACGACAGGGACGTAATGAAAAACTGTTTTTT. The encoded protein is CASSTPRQGRNEKLFF.